These 4 T cell receptor beta chains originate from one sample sequenced in a study of T cell responses to AZD1222 COVID-19 vaccine. Profiling relied on immunoSEQ multiplex PCR, and the TCRdb table lists in-frame clones only, not all of them. The sample has 75,000 to 90,000 clones; around 90% are singletons. This material consisted of peripheral blood, taken on day 0 of AZD1222 vaccination. These TCRs come from an adult in good health.

This chain connects TRBV19 to TRBJ2-7, with D possibly TRBD1 on 5 matching bases. The germline V gene encodes CDR1 LNHDA and CDR2 SQIVND (reference sequence). V gave up 5 bases and J gave up 2 bases, with 16 bases separating them. The CDR3 is 15 residues long. The CDR3 is CASSRTSDYPYEQYF. CDR3 nucleotide sequence: TGTGCCAGTAGTCGGACAAGCGATTACCCCTACGAGCAGTACTTC.

The gene calls are TRBV30 and TRBJ1-6; no definite D call. Germline-derived CDR1 and CDR2 are GTSNPN and SVGIG (reference sequence). CDR3 length: 15 amino acids. V was clipped by 4 bases and J by 7 bases, with 17 bases between them. The CDR3 is CAWKQAWAANSPLHF. The CDR3, as DNA: TGTGCCTGGAAGCAGGCTTGGGCGGCGAATTCACCCCTCCACTTT. The complete variable domain, with remaining parts taken from reference TRBV30 and TRBJ1-6, reads SQTIHQWPATLVQPVGSPLSLECTVEGTSNPNLYWYRQAAGRGLQLLFYSVGIGQISSEVPQNLSASRPQDRQFILSSKKLLLSDSGFYLCAWKQAWAANSPLHFGNGTRLTVT.

The chain recombines TRBV4-1 with TRBJ2-2; D may be TRBD2 (6 bases). CDR1 and CDR2 from the germline V gene are MGHRA and YSYEKL. V gave up 2 bases and J gave up 9 bases, with 19 bases separating them. The CDR3 length is 16 residues. The CDR3 sequence: CASSQLLRRRERELFF. The CDR3, as DNA: TGCGCCAGCAGCCAACTTCTCCGGCGGAGGGAGCGGGAGCTGTTTTTT.

The chain employs TRBV9 and TRBJ2-2, with D tentatively TRBD1 or TRBD2 (5 bases each). The germline CDR1 and CDR2 sequences are SGDLS and YYNGEE. The CDR3 is 16 amino acids. Trimming left V 0 bases short and J 4 bases short, with 13 bases between. This CDR3 is CASSVAVGPATGELFF. CDR3 in DNA: TGTGCCAGCAGCGTAGCGGTGGGACCGGCCACCGGGGAGCTGTTTTTT. The full variable domain, in which reference TRBV9 and TRBJ2-2 provide the parts outside the CDR3, is DSGVTQTPKHLITATGQRVTLRCSPRSGDLSVYWYQQSLDQGLQFLIQYYNGEERAKGNILERFSAQQFPDLHSELNLSSLELGDSALYFCASSVAVGPATGELFFGEGSRLTVL.